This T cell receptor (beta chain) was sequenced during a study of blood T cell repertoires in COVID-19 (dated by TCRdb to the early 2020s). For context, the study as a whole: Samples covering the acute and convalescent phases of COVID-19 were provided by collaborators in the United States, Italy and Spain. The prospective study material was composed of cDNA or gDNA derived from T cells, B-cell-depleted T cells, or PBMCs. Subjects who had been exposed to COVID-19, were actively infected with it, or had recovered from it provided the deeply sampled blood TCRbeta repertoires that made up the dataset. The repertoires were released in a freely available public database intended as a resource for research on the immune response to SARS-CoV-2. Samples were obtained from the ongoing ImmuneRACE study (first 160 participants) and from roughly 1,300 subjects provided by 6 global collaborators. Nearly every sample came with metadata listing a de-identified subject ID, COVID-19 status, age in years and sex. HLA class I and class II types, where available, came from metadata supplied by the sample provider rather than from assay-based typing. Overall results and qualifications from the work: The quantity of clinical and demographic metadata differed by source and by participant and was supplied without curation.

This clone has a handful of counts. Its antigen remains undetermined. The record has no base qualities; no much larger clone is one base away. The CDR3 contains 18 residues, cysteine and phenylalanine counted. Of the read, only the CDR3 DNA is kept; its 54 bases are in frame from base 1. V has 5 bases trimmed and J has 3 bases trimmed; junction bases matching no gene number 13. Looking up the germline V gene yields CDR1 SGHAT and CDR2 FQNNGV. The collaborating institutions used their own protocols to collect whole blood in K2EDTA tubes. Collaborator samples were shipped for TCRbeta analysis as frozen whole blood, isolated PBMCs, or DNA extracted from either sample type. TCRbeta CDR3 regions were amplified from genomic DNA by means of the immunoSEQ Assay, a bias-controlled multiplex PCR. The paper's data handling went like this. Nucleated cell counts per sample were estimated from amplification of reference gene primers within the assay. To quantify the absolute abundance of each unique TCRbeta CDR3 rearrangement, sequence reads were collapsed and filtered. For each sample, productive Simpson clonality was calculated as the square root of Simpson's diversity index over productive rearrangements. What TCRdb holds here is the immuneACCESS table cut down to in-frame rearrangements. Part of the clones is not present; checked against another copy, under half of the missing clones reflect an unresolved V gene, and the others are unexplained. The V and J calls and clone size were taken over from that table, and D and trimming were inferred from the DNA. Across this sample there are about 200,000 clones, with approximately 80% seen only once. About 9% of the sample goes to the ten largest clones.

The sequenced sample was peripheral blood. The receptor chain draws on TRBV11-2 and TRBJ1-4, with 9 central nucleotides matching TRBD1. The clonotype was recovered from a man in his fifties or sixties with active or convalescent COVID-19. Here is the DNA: TGTGCCAGCAGCCTAGGGTGGCGGACAGGGGTTCCTAATGAAAAACTGTTTTTT. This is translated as CASSLGWRTGVPNEKLFF.